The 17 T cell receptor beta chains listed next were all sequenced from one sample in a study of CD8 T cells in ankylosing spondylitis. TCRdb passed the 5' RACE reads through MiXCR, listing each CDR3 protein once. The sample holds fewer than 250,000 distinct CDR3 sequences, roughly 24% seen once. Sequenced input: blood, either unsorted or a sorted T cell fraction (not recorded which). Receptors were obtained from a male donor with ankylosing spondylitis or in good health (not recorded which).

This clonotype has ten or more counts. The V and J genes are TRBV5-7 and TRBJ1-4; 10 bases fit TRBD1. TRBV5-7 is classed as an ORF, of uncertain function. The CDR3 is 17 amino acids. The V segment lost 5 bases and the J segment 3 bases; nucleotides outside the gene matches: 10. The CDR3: CASSRDRGKGANEKLFF. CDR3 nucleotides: TGTGCCAGCAGTCGGGACAGGGGCAAAGGAGCTAATGAAAAACTGTTTTTT.

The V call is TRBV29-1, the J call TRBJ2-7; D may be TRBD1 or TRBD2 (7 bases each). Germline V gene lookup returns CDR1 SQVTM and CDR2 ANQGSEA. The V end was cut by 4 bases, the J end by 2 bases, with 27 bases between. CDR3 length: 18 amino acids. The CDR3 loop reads CSVGHPPRGLAVTYEQYF. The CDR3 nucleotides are TGCAGCGTTGGACACCCCCCAAGGGGGCTAGCGGTAACCTACGAGCAGTACTTC.

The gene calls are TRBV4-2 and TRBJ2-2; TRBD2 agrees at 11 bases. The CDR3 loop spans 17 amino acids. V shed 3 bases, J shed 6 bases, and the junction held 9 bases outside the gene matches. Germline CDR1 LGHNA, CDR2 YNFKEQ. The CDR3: CASSQGTSGRLAGELFF. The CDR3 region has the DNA TGTGCCAGCAGCCAGGGTACTAGCGGGAGATTGGCCGGGGAGCTGTTTTTT.

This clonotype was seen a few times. DNA of the CDR3: TGCAGCGTTAGTCTAGCGGGAGCAGATACGCAGTATTTT. It is translated as CSVSLAGADTQYF. The chain links TRBV29-1 to TRBJ2-3; 10 positions agree with TRBD2. CDR3 length: 13 residues. J was trimmed by 4 bases and V by 5 bases; bases with no gene match: 3. CDR1 SQVTM and CDR2 ANQGSEA come from the germline V gene.

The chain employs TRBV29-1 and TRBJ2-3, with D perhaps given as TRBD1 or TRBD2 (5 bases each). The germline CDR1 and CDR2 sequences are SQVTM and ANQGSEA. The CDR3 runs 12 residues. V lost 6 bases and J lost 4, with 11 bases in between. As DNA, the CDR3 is TGCAGCGTCGACGAGGGACCAGATACGCAGTATTTT. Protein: CSVDEGPDTQYF.

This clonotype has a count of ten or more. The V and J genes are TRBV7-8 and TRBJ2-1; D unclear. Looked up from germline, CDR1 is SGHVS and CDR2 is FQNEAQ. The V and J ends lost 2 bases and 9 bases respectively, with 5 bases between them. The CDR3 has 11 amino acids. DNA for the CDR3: TGTGCCAGCAGCTTAAGGATTGAGCAGTTCTTC. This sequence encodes CASSLRIEQFF.

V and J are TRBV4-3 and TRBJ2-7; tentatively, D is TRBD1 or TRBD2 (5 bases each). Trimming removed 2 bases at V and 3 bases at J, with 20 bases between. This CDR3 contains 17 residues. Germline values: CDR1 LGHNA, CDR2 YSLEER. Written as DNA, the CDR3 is TGCGCCAGCAGCCAAAGGACGGACGGGACGACTCACTACGAGCAGTACTTC. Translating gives CASSQRTDGTTHYEQYF.

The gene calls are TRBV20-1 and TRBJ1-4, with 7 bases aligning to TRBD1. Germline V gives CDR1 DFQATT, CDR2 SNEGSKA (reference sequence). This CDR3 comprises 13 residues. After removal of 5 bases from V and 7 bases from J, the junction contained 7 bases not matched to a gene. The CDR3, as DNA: TGCAGTGCTCCAAGGCAGGGGGGTGAAAAACTGTTTTTT. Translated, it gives CSAPRQGGEKLFF.

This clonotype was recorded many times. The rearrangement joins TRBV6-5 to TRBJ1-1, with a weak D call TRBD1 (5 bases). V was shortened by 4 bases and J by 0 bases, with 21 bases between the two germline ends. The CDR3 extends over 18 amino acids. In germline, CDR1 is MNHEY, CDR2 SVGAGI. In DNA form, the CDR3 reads TGTGCCAGCAGTTCGCTGGCAGGGAAGGCTACCATGAACACTGAAGCTTTCTTT. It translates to CASSSLAGKATMNTEAFF.

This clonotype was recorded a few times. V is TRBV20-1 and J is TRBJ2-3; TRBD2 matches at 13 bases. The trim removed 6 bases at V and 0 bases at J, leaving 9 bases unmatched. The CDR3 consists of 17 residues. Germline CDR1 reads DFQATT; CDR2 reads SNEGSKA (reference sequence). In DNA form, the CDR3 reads TGCAGTGCCCCACTAGCGGGAGGGTTCGGGAGCACAGATACGCAGTATTTT. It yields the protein CSAPLAGGFGSTDTQYF.

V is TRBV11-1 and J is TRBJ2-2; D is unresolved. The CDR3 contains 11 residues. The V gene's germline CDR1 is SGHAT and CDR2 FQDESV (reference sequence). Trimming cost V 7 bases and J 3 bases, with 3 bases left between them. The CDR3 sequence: CASTDTGELFF. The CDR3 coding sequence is TGTGCCAGCACGGACACCGGGGAGCTGTTTTTT.

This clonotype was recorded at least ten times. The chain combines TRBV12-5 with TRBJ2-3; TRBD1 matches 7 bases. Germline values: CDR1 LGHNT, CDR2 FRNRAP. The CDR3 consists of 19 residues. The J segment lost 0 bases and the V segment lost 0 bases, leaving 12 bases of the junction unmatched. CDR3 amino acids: CASGLVLWGTDSSTDTQYF. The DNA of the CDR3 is TGTGCTAGTGGTTTGGTACTCTGGGGGACAGACTCTAGCACAGATACGCAGTATTTT.

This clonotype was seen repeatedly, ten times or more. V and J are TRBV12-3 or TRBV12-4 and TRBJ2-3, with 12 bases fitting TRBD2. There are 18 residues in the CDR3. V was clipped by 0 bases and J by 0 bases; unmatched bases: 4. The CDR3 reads CASSLARTSGTSTDTQYF. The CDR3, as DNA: TGTGCCAGCAGTTTAGCGAGGACTAGCGGGACTAGCACAGATACGCAGTATTTT.

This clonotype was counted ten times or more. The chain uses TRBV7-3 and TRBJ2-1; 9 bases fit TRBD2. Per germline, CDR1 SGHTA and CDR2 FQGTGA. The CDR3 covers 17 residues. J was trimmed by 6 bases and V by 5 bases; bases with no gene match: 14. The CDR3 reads CASSPPEAGGSSNEQFF. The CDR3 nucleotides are TGTGCCAGCAGCCCACCGGAGGCGGGAGGGAGTTCCAATGAGCAGTTCTTC.

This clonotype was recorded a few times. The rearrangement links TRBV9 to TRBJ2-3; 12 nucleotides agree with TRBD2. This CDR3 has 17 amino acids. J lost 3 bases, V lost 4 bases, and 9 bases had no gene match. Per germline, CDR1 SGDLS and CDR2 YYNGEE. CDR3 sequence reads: CASSPQTSGSSTDTQYF. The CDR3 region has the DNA TGTGCCAGCAGCCCCCAGACTAGCGGGAGTAGTACAGATACGCAGTATTTT.

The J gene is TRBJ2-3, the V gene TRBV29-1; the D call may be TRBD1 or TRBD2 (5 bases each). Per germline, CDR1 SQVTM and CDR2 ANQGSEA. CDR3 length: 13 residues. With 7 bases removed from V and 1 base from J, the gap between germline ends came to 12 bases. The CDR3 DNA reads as TGCAGCGCCGAAAGGGGAGGCACAGATACGCAGTATTTT. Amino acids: CSAERGGTDTQYF.

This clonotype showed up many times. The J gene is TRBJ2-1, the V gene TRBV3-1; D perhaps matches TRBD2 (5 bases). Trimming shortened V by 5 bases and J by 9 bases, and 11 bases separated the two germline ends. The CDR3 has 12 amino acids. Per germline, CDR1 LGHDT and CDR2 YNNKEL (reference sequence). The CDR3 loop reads CASSVTRGEQFF. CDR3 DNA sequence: TGTGCCAGCAGCGTAACACGGGGTGAGCAGTTCTTC.